The 22 T cell receptor beta chains in this list originate from one sample, sequenced in a study of blood T cell repertoires in COVID-19. Repertoires were generated with immunoSEQ multiplex PCR, while TCRdb's copy carries only in-frame clones and drops some. The table has some 410,000 clones, 88% seen once. Sequencing input: PBMCs or T cells enriched from blood (not recorded which). The receptors were gathered from a woman aged 25 to 39 with acute COVID-19.

The chain uses TRBV7-9 and TRBJ1-4, with TRBD1 matching 9 bases. CDR3 size: 15 residues. The V and J ends lost 3 bases and 6 bases, in that order; junction bases with no gene match: 5. Germline V lookup: CDR1 SEHNR, CDR2 FQNEAQ (reference sequence). The CDR3 loop reads CASSLDRDRDEKLFF. In nucleotides, the CDR3 is TGTGCCAGCAGCTTGGACCGGGACAGGGATGAAAAACTGTTTTTT.

The chain combines TRBV30 with TRBJ2-3; perhaps TRBD2 as D (7 bases). Germline V CDR1 and CDR2: GTSNPN, SVGIG (reference sequence). CDR3 size: 15 residues. The V gene lost 4 bases and the J gene lost 5 bases, with 19 bases spanning the gap. The CDR3 DNA is TGTGCCTGGACGTCCGTTGGGGGGGCGGGAGATACGCAGTATTTT. It is translated as CAWTSVGGAGDTQYF. The entire variable domain, with the rest obtained from reference TRBV30 and TRBJ2-3, is as follows: SQTIHQWPATLVQPVGSPLSLECTVEGTSNPNLYWYRQAAGRGLQLLFYSVGIGQISSEVPQNLSASRPQDRQFILSSKKLLLSDSGFYLCAWTSVGGAGDTQYFGPGTRLTVL.

The chain combines TRBV7-2 with TRBJ2-2; no clear D. The germline V and J ends were trimmed by 3 bases and 5 bases, with 4 bases remaining between them. Germline V CDR1 and CDR2: SGHTA, FQGNSA. The CDR3 length is 12 residues. The CDR3, as DNA: TGTGCCAGCAGCTTCCGGACCGGGGAGCTGTTTTTT. Residues: CASSFRTGELFF.

In regard to this clone: Other DNA sequences in the sample encode the same CDR3. The chain employs TRBV4-1 and TRBJ1-5, with D unresolved. CDR1 is MGHRA, CDR2 YSYEKL, per germline. CDR3 length equals 14 residues. V was trimmed by 0 bases and J by 0 bases, leaving 3 bases between them. The DNA for the CDR3 is TGCGCCAGCAGCCAAGACAGTAGCAATCAGCCCCAGCATTTT. The encoded protein is CASSQDSSNQPQHF.

The chain links TRBV4-2 to TRBJ2-2; 9 bases agree with TRBD1. Germline loops: CDR1 LGHNA, CDR2 YNFKEQ. The junction had 3 bases not matched to a gene; V was cut back by 1 base and J by 6 bases. This CDR3 region has 15 residues. CDR3 protein: CASSQGTGASGELFF. For the CDR3, the DNA is TGTGCCAGCAGCCAAGGGACAGGGGCGTCCGGGGAGCTGTTTTTT.

This clone appeared a few times. V and J are TRBV4-2 and TRBJ2-7; TRBD1 matches at 9 bases. V dropped 1 base and J dropped 3; count of bases not matched to a gene: 4. Germline CDR1 reads LGHNA; CDR2 reads YNFKEQ. The CDR3 runs 15 residues. The CDR3 DNA sequence: TGTGCCAGCAGCCAAGCGGGGACAGGGAGCTACGAGCAGTACTTC. It yields the protein CASSQAGTGSYEQYF.

The rearrangement uses TRBV12-5 and TRBJ1-2; unclear D gene. CDR3 length equals 12 residues. Trimming pared 2 bases from V and 5 bases from J, leaving 6 bases between. Per germline, CDR1 LGHNT and CDR2 FRNRAP. This chain's CDR3 is CASGLSEYGYTF. In DNA, the CDR3 is TGTGCTAGTGGTTTGTCAGAATATGGCTACACCTTC. Based on the CDR3 plus reference TRBV12-5 and TRBJ1-2, the full variable domain is DARVTQTPRHKVTEMGQEVTMRCQPILGHNTVFWYRQTMMQGLELLAYFRNRAPLDDSGMPKDRFSAEMPDATLATLKIQPSEPRDSAVYFCASGLSEYGYTFGSGTRLTVV.

This chain links TRBV18 with TRBJ2-5, with TRBD1 as a possible D gene (6 bases). Germline values: CDR1 KGHSH, CDR2 LQKENI. The CDR3 totals 15 residues. The V end lost 6 bases, the J end lost 1 base, and 15 bases lay between the germline ends. The CDR3 here is CASSLLTGGQETQYF. The DNA for the CDR3 is TGTGCCAGCTCCCTTTTGACAGGAGGCCAAGAGACCCAGTACTTC.

V is TRBV4-3 and J is TRBJ1-2, with D possibly TRBD1 on 5 matching bases. CDR3 size: 14 residues. Germline-derived CDR1 and CDR2 are LGHNA and YSLEER. With 0 bases removed from V and 4 bases from J, the gap between germline ends came to 9 bases. The CDR3 coding sequence is TGCGCCAGCAGCCAAGATAGCCAGGGCTATGGCTACACCTTC. Its translation is CASSQDSQGYGYTF.

Turning to this clone: Additional DNA sequences in this sample encode the identical CDR3. CDR3 loop: CASSPRTGSNQPQHF. For the CDR3, the DNA is TGTGCCAGCAGCCCAAGGACAGGGAGCAATCAGCCCCAGCATTTT. The V call is TRBV7-2, the J call TRBJ1-5, with 8 bases lining up with TRBD1. This CDR3 has 15 residues. Germline loops: CDR1 SGHTA, CDR2 FQGNSA. After removal of 5 bases from V and 1 base from J, the junction contained 4 bases not matched to a gene.

V is TRBV29-1 and J is TRBJ2-2; 8 bases agree with TRBD1. In germline, CDR1 is SQVTM, CDR2 ANQGSEA. This CDR3 region has 13 residues. With 7 bases clipped from V and 3 bases from J, the junction kept 4 bases outside the gene matches. The chain's CDR3 is CSGTGLDTGELFF. Written as DNA, the CDR3 is TGCAGCGGGACAGGGCTTGACACCGGGGAGCTGTTTTTT.

In this sample, this clone turned up once. The rearrangement joins TRBV7-2 to TRBJ1-1, with a weak D call TRBD1 (5 bases). Trimming removed 1 base from V and 1 base from J, with 10 bases in between. The CDR3 sequence is 15 residues long. In germline, CDR1 is SGHTA, CDR2 FQGNSA. CDR3 amino acids: CASSLEFRGNTEAFF. CDR3 coding DNA: TGTGCCAGCAGCTTAGAGTTTAGGGGGAACACTGAAGCTTTCTTT.

The chain is built from TRBV24-1 and TRBJ2-5, with D possibly TRBD2 on 7 matching bases. V shed 6 bases and J shed 5 bases, with 18 bases lying between them. Germline V gene lookup returns CDR1 KGHDR and CDR2 SFDVKD. The CDR3 loop spans 15 amino acids. CDR3 protein: CATSPGSGGAETQYF. In nucleotides, the CDR3 is TGTGCCACCAGTCCAGGATCTGGGGGGGCCGAGACCCAGTACTTC.

This clone appeared a few times. The V gene is TRBV7-2, the J gene TRBJ2-5, with 9 bases aligning to TRBD2. The CDR3 loop spans 16 amino acids. The J segment lost 2 bases and the V segment lost 0 bases, leaving 4 bases of the junction unmatched. Germline V gives CDR1 SGHTA, CDR2 FQGNSA. The CDR3: CASSLASAGGQETQYF. In DNA form, the CDR3 reads TGTGCCAGCAGCTTAGCATCGGCGGGGGGGCAAGAGACCCAGTACTTC.

The V gene is TRBV9, the J gene TRBJ1-2, with a tentative D call TRBD1 (5 bases). Germline lookup yields CDR1 SGDLS and CDR2 YYNGEE. Trimming cost V 4 bases and J 8 bases, with 12 bases left between them. The CDR3 covers 12 residues. The CDR3: CASSPPGYGYTF. The DNA of the CDR3 is TGTGCCAGCAGCCCCCCAGGGTACGGCTACACCTTC.

The V gene is TRBV6-4, the J gene TRBJ1-2, with unresolved D. Trimming pared 0 bases from V and 4 bases from J, leaving 18 bases between. This CDR3 comprises 17 residues. Germline values: CDR1 MRHNA, CDR2 SNTAGT. CDR3 loop: CASSDSKAVLRSYGYTF. As DNA, the CDR3 is TGTGCCAGCAGTGACTCGAAGGCGGTCCTTCGGTCCTATGGCTACACCTTC.

This chain joins TRBV24-1 and TRBJ1-2; the match to TRBD1 covers 8 bases. Looked up from germline, CDR1 is KGHDR and CDR2 is SFDVKD. This CDR3 contains 15 residues. Trimming cost V 2 bases and J 4 bases; bases outside gene matches: 5. The CDR3 DNA follows: TGTGCCACCAGTGATTCCAAGGACAGGGCCTATGGCTACACCTTC. Translated, it gives CATSDSKDRAYGYTF.

This clone was counted only a few times. The genes are TRBV9 and TRBJ1-6; TRBD1 matches 8 bases. The V gene's germline CDR1 is SGDLS and CDR2 YYNGEE. The CDR3 consists of 20 residues. With V trimmed by 3 bases and J by 10 bases, 24 bases remained unmatched. CDR3 sequence: CASSDVGQGAGGDSDSPLHF. Written as DNA, the CDR3 is TGTGCCAGCAGCGATGTCGGACAGGGTGCGGGTGGTGACTCCGACTCACCCCTCCACTTT.

Only a few counts were recorded for this clone. The V gene is TRBV2, the J gene TRBJ1-6, with D unclear. Germline assignment: CDR1 SNHLY and CDR2 FYNNEI. The CDR3 consists of 14 residues. Trimming stripped 5 bases from V and 11 bases from J, with 16 bases between. CDR3 protein: CASSSGDRGPPLHF. Written as DNA, the CDR3 is TGTGCCAGCAGTTCCGGGGATCGAGGACCACCCCTCCACTTT.

This clone has just one count. The chain joins TRBV6-5 to TRBJ2-7; 7 bases are a match to TRBD2. The CDR3 extends over 14 amino acids. V trimming: 6 bases; J trimming: 4 bases; junction bases outside the gene matches: 9. From germline, CDR1 is MNHEY and CDR2 SVGAGI. The CDR3 nucleotides read TGTGCCAGCAGCTTCCAGCGGGGTTCTTACGAGCAGTACTTC. As protein: CASSFQRGSYEQYF.

This sequence joins TRBV7-3 and TRBJ2-1; perhaps TRBD1 as D (5 bases). Per germline, CDR1 SGHTA and CDR2 FQGTGA. The CDR3 sequence is 14 residues long. Trimming cost V 1 base and J 9 bases, with 13 bases left between them. This CDR3 is CASSLRSGSGEQFF. The CDR3 nucleotides are TGTGCCAGCAGCTTAAGGTCAGGGTCGGGTGAGCAGTTCTTC. The entire variable domain, with the rest obtained from reference TRBV7-3 and TRBJ2-1, is as follows: GAGVSQTPSNKVTEKGKYVELRCDPISGHTALYWYRQSLGQGPEFLIYFQGTGAADDSGLPNDRFFAVRPEGSVSTLKIQRTERGDSAVYLCASSLRSGSGEQFFGPGTRLTVL.

The CDR3 spells CASSLQSNTEAFF. The CDR3 DNA follows: TGTGCCAGCAGTCTTCAGTCGAACACTGAAGCTTTCTTT. The chain employs TRBV2 and TRBJ1-1, with D unclear. The CDR3 has 13 residues. Germline lookup yields CDR1 SNHLY and CDR2 FYNNEI. Trimming shortened V by 5 bases and J by 1 base, and 8 bases separated the two germline ends.